This T cell receptor (beta chain) emerged from a study of blood T cells in healthy people across ages. General study points: Expanded clonotype changes were possibly confounded by unknown donor CMV status. The percentage of naive T cells correlated strongly with TCR beta diversity.

Trimming took off 5 bases at V and 6 bases at J, with 13 bases between the two ends. The CDR3 extends over 13 amino acids. Germline CDR1 is SEHNR and CDR2 is FQNEAQ (reference sequence). As regards this clonotype: Its target is unknown.

With a J-beta primer mix and a sample-barcoded 5' primer, a second PCR ran about 6 to 11 cycles. TCRdb re-called the 5' RACE reads through MiXCR, storing one row per CDR3 protein. In the table there are some 670,000 distinct CDR3 sequences, under 65% of which are singletons. The rearrangement uses TRBV7-9 and TRBJ1-2; unclear D gene. The clonotype was recovered from a woman at least 80 years old in good health. The sample consisted of blood. The DNA of the CDR3 is TGTGCCAGCAGCGTAGTCGGGAGTAATGGCTACACCTTC. Translated, it gives CASSVVGSNGYTF. The full variable domain, in which reference TRBV7-9 and TRBJ1-2 provide the parts outside the CDR3, is DTGVSQNPRHKITKRGQNVTFRCDPISEHNRLYWYRQTLGQGPEFLTYFQNEAQLEKSRLLSDRFSAERPKGSFSTLEIQRTEQGDSAMYLCASSVVGSNGYTFGSGTRLTVV.